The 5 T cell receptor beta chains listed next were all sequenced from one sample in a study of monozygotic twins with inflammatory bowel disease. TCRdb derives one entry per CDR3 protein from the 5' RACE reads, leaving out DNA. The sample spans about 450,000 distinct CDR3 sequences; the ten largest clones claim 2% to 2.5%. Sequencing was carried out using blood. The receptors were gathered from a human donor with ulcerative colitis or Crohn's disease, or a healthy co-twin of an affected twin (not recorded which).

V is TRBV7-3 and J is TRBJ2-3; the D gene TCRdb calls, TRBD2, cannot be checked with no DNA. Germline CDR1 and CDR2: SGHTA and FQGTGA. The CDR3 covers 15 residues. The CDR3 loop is CASSSSGGMGDTQYF.

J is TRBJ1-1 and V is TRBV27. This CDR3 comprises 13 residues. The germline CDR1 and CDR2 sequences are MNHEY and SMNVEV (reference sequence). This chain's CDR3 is CASRLNQNTEAFF.

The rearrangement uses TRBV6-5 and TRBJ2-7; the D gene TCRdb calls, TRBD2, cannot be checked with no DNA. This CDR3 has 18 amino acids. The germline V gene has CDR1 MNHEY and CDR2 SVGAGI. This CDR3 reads CASSSTGLAGGPSREQYF.

The CDR3 sequence is CASRGQGVSYEQYF. This chain joins TRBV12-3 or TRBV12-4 and TRBJ2-7; TCRdb names TRBD1, which stays unverified in the absence of DNA. The CDR3 is 14 amino acids.

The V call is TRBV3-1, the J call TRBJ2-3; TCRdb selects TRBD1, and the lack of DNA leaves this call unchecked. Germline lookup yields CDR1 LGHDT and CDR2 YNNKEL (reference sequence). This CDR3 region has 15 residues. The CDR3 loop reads CASSRTTGSTDTQYF.